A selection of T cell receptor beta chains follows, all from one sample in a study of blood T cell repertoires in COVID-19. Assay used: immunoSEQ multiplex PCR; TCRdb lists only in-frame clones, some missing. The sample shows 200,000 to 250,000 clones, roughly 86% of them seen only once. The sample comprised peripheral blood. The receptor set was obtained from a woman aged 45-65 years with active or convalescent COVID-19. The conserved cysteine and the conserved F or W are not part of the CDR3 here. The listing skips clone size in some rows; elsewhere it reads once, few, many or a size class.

CDR3aa: AISVAAGNTEAF
len: 12
abundance: .
v_gene: TRBV10-3

CDR3aa: ASAYNEQF
len: 8
abundance: .
v_gene: TRBV12-3/TRBV12-4

CDR3aa: ASSEGGNYGYT
len: 11
abundance: once
v_gene: TRBV6-1

CDR3aa: ASRQGEGYNEQF
len: 12
abundance: .
v_gene: TRBV5-1

CDR3aa: ASSQQGAMGQPQH
len: 13
abundance: .
v_gene: TRBV18

CDR3aa: ASSIDRTGPMDEAF
len: 14
abundance: .
v_gene: TRBV19

CDR3aa: ASRGPGQTDTGELF
len: 14
abundance: .
v_gene: TRBV28

CDR3aa: ASSRGGLAEETQY
len: 13
abundance: .
v_gene: TRBV5-1

CDR3aa: ASSHPGTGPYNEQF
len: 14
abundance: .
v_gene: TRBV23-1

CDR3aa: ASTLPGTGAGELF
len: 13
abundance: .
v_gene: TRBV10-2

CDR3aa: ASSGTSGLTSEQF
len: 13
abundance: .
v_gene: TRBV19

CDR3aa: SVKRVAGSSTDTQY
len: 14
abundance: .
v_gene: TRBV29-1

CDR3aa: ASRDNPYNEQF
len: 11
abundance: .
v_gene: TRBV19

CDR3aa: SAHQVNTEAF
len: 10
abundance: .
v_gene: TRBV29-1

CDR3aa: ASSSPTSGNQPQH
len: 13
abundance: .
v_gene: TRBV28

CDR3aa: ASSSRPTTYEQY
len: 12
abundance: .
v_gene: TRBV19

CDR3aa: ASNRDRAHNEKLF
len: 13
abundance: once
v_gene: TRBV2

CDR3aa: ASSIGTGPNYGYT
len: 13
abundance: once
v_gene: TRBV5-4

CDR3aa: ASSGAGQAITEAF
len: 13
abundance: .
v_gene: TRBV5-5

CDR3aa: ASSYGTRYGNTIY
len: 13
abundance: .
v_gene: TRBV6-5

CDR3aa: ASRYGDTEAF
len: 10
abundance: once
v_gene: TRBV2

CDR3aa: ASSLLLAGGLTQETQY
len: 16
abundance: .
v_gene: TRBV5-5

CDR3aa: ASSRLTVQANTGELF
len: 15
abundance: .
v_gene: TRBV18

CDR3aa: ASSPWGGTYNEQF
len: 13
abundance: once
v_gene: TRBV19

CDR3aa: ASSEQAGTQY
len: 10
abundance: .
v_gene: TRBV18

CDR3aa: AISAGSGSTTYEQY
len: 14
abundance: once
v_gene: TRBV10-3

CDR3aa: ASSESGQGPPGYGYT
len: 15
abundance: .
v_gene: TRBV10-2

CDR3aa: ASSVGLAGGAASYNEQF
len: 17
abundance: .
v_gene: TRBV5-1

CDR3aa: ASSPTSGYNEQF
len: 12
abundance: once
v_gene: TRBV5-1

CDR3aa: ASSLGLGDQPQH
len: 12
abundance: .
v_gene: TRBV7-9

CDR3aa: ASSLQGTNEKLF
len: 12
abundance: .
v_gene: TRBV5-1

CDR3aa: ASSTSGRESPLH
len: 12
abundance: .
v_gene: TRBV19

CDR3aa: ASMQGLLQGPQH
len: 12
abundance: .
v_gene: TRBV6-5

CDR3aa: ARDRGRNEQY
len: 10
abundance: .
v_gene: TRBV21-1

CDR3aa: SARVTGGAKTQY
len: 12
abundance: .
v_gene: TRBV29-1

CDR3aa: ASRTGTGGAKTQY
len: 13
abundance: .
v_gene: TRBV6-5

CDR3aa: ASSLGTGDEQY
len: 11
abundance: .
v_gene: TRBV5-4

CDR3aa: AISLAIYSGNTIY
len: 13
abundance: .
v_gene: TRBV10-3

CDR3aa: ASSQSMWGLTEAF
len: 13
abundance: .
v_gene: TRBV4-1

CDR3aa: ATMGEGGYGYT
len: 11
abundance: .
v_gene: TRBV27

CDR3aa: ASSLDRNTGELF
len: 12
abundance: .
v_gene: TRBV6-6

CDR3aa: AWSVEAGVFYEQY
len: 13
abundance: once
v_gene: TRBV30

CDR3aa: ASSRDRAYSEAF
len: 12
abundance: .
v_gene: TRBV5-1

CDR3aa: ASSLGRAPSNQPQH
len: 14
abundance: .
v_gene: TRBV7-6

CDR3aa: SVAGTRTNYGYT
len: 12
abundance: .
v_gene: TRBV29-1

CDR3aa: ASRPLTNKGGTGELF
len: 15
abundance: .
v_gene: TRBV19

CDR3aa: ASSLQTTGGNYGYT
len: 14
abundance: .
v_gene: TRBV7-9